The sequence of this TCR beta chain was determined in a study of T cell responses to AZD1222 COVID-19 vaccine (dated by TCRdb to the early 2020s). Notes on the research overall: A total of under 250 trial participants underwent TCR sequencing, of whom about 200 had received two doses of AZD1222 and some 25 had received two doses of the MenACWY control vaccine. Trial participants were enrolled by age into 18-55, 56-69 and 70-plus year subgroups, with about 150, 27 and 61 TCR-sequenced participants respectively.

The CDR3 numbers 14 residues from cysteine through phenylalanine. The kept DNA is CDR3 alone, 42 bases in frame from the first base. CDR1 and CDR2, looked up from the germline V gene, are SGHAT and FQNNGV. V has 4 bases trimmed and J has 8 bases trimmed; junction bases matching no gene number 6. The CDR3 regions of human TCRbeta chains were analyzed by immunosequencing. Processing in the source paper ran as follows. TCRs in the repertoires were compared against a reference library of SARS-CoV-2-specific TCRs that had been generated with the MIRA antigen-specificity platform. Breadth was defined as the fraction of unique TCRs that were SARS-CoV-2-associated. Depth was defined as the fraction of total T cells that were SARS-CoV-2-associated. Using the MIRA data, each spike-specific TCR was assigned both to the spike region to which the TCR was reactive and to a CD4 or CD8 class. Log10-transformed breadth and depth values were compared by one-way ANOVA with Sidak's multiple comparisons tests. Not all clones reach the TCRdb copy of this immuneACCESS table, which keeps in-frame sequences only. Checked studies attribute under half of the gap to unresolved V genes and leave the rest unexplained. V, J and clone size derive from that table, while D and trimming were established from the DNA sequence. The sample table contains around 99,000 clones; only one count was recorded for 91% of them. Clones ranked in the top ten supply about 9% of the sample.

What the time point label conveys for this sample: about 28 days (+/-7) after the second vaccine dose. AZD1222 recipients with second doses at about 4 weeks or about 12 weeks were pooled, because spike-specific TCR depth and breadth did not differ between schedules. Vaccinee samples were obtained from the UK trials COV001 and COV002, which included a single-blind randomized controlled phase 2/3 trial of AZD1222 (ChAdOx1 nCoV-19) in healthy adults. Trial participant PBMC samples were collected at day 0 and day 28 after the second dose for TCRbeta chain sequencing. What the authors observed across the whole study: Participants were mostly white British and included more females than males, and it was suggested by the authors that clonal diversity may have been underestimated. Reportedly, close to half of the unique spike-specific TCRs recognized epitopes lying outside the regions that are mutated in the B.1.351 and B.1.1.7 variants. Vaccine-associated CD4 TCRs spanned the whole spike protein, with dominant responses in regions 160-218 and 743-854. The 56-69-year group was small, and its depth increase did not reach significance, likely because of low power. Conclusions about previously exposed vaccinees are limited, since just a handful of AZD1222 recipients were seropositive for SARS-CoV-2 at baseline. Because no samples from the day 14 peak response were available, repertoires could be characterized only after the peak T cell response. Spike-specific TCR breadth and depth rose significantly after two AZD1222 doses compared with day 0 and with MenACWY recipients.

Of note for this clone: Its specific antigen is unknown. Base qualities are not at hand, and no much larger clone is one base apart.

The sequence came from an adult who received the AZD1222 COVID-19 vaccine. The input for sequencing was peripheral blood, taken 28 days after the second AZD1222 dose. The chain is assembled from TRBV11-2 and TRBJ2-3, and TRBD2 aligns with 10 junction nucleotides. CDR3 reads: CASSSLAGEGTQYF. The DNA sequence is as follows: TGTGCCAGCAGCTCCCTAGCGGGAGAGGGTACGCAGTATTTT.